This T cell receptor beta chain stems from a study of identical twins. Findings of the study overall: Twin pairs had excess sharing that was weaker in beta out-of-frame sequences. Within cord blood, abundant beta clonotypes carried fewer insertions, but memory repertoires showed no such trend.

To note about this clonotype: The antigen remains undetermined.

The CDR3 is 14 residues long. V lost 0 bases, J lost 5 bases, and 10 bases lay in between. Per the germline V gene, CDR1 is LNHDA and CDR2 is SQIVND (reference sequence). It was template switching that added a universal primer site, and there were unique molecular identifiers on the cDNA. TCRdb processed the 5' RACE reads anew with MiXCR; each CDR3 protein has one entry. The sample includes hundreds of thousands of distinct CDR3 sequences, roughly 7% of them seen just once. Another study also made use of these data, one on yellow fever vaccine responses in identical twins. This second study notes: Twins reportedly appeared to share part of their vaccine T cell response while keeping part individual.

V is TRBV19 and J is TRBJ2-5, with D perhaps TRBD1 (6 bases). Sequences were obtained from memory (CD45RO+) T cells sorted from blood. This sequence was found in a young woman in good health. CDR3 sequence: CASSIEQGSETQYF. The DNA for the CDR3 is TGTGCCAGTAGTATAGAACAGGGAAGCGAGACCCAGTACTTC.